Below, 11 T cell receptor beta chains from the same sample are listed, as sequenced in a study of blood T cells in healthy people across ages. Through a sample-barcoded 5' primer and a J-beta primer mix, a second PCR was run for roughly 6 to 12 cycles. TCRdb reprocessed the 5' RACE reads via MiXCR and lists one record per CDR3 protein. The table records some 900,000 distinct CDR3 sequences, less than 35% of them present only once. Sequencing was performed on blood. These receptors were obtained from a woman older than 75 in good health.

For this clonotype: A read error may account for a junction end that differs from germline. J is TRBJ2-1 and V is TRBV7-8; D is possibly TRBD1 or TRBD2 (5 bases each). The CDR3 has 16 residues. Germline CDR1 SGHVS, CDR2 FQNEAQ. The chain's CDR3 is CASSLRDGSSHNEQFF. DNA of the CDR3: TGTGCCAGCAGCTTAAGGGACGGAAGCTCCCACAATGAGCAGTTCTTC.

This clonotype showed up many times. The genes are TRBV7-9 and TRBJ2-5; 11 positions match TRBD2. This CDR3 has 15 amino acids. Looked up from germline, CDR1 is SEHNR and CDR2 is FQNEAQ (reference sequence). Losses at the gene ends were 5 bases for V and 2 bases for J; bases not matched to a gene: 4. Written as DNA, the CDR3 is TGTGCCAGCAGCGCGACTAGCGGGGCTCAAGAGACCCAGTACTTC. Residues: CASSATSGAQETQYF.

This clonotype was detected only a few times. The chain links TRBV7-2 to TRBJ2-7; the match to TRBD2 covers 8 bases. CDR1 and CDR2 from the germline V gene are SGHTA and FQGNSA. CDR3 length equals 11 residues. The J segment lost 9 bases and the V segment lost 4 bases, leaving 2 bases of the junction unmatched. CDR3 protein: CASSSGGGQYF. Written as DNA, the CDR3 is TGTGCCAGCAGCTCCGGGGGGGGGCAGTACTTC.

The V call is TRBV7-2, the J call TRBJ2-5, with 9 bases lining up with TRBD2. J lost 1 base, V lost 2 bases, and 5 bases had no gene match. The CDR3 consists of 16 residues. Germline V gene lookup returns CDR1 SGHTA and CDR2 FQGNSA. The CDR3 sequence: CASSLRSSGIQETQYF. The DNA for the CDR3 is TGTGCCAGCAGCTTAAGGTCTAGCGGGATCCAAGAGACCCAGTACTTC.

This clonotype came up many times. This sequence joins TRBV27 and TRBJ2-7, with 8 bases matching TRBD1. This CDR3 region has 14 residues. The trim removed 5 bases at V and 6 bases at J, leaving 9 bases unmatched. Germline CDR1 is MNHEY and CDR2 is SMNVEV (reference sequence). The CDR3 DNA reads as TGTGCCAGCAGTCCCCTCCAGGGGGCTAGCGAGCAGTACTTC. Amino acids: CASSPLQGASEQYF.

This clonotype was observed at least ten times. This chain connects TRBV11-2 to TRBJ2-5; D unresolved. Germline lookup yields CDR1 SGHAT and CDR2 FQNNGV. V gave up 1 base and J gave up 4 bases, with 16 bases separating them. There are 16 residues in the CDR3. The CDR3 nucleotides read TGTGCCAGCAGCTTAGGGGCCAGGTCGGTAGGAGAGACCCAGTACTTC. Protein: CASSLGARSVGETQYF. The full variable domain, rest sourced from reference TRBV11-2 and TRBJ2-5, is EAGVAQSPRYKIIEKRQSVAFWCNPISGHATLYWYQQILGQGPKLLIQFQNNGVVDDSQLPKDRFSAERLKGVDSTLKIQPAKLEDSAVYLCASSLGARSVGETQYFGPGTRLLVL.

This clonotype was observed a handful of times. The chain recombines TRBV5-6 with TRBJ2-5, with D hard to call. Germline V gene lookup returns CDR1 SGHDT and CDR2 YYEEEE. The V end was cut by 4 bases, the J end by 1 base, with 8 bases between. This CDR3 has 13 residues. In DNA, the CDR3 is TGTGCCAGCAGCAAGGGCACCCAAGAGACCCAGTACTTC. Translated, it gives CASSKGTQETQYF.

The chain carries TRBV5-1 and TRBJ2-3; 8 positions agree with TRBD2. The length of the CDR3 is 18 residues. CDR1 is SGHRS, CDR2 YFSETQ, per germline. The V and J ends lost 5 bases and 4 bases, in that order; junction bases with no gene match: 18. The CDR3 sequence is CASSHTLLTSVLADTQYF. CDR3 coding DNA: TGCGCCAGCAGTCACACCCTTCTGACTAGCGTGTTAGCAGATACGCAGTATTTT.

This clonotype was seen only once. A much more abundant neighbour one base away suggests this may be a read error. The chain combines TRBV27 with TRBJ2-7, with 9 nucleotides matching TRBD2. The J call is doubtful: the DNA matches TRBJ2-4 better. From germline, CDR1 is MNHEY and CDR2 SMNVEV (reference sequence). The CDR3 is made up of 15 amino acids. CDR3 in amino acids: CASTVPAGGYDIQYF. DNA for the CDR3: TGTGCCAGCACCGTACCAGCGGGGGGATACGACATTCAGTACTTC.

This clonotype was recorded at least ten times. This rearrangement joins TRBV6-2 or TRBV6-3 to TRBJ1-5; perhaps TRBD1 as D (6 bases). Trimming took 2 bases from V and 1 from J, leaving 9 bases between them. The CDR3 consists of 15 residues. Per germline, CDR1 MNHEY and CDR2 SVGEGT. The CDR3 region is CASSYGGPSNQPQHF. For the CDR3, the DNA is TGTGCCAGCAGTTACGGGGGGCCGAGCAATCAGCCCCAGCATTTT.

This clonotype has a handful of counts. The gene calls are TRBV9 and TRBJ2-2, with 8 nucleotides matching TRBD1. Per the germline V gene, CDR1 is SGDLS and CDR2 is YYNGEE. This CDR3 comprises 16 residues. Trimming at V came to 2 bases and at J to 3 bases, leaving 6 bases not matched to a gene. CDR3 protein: CASSVTGDEDTGELFF. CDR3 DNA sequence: TGTGCCAGCAGCGTGACAGGGGATGAGGACACCGGGGAGCTGTTTTTT.